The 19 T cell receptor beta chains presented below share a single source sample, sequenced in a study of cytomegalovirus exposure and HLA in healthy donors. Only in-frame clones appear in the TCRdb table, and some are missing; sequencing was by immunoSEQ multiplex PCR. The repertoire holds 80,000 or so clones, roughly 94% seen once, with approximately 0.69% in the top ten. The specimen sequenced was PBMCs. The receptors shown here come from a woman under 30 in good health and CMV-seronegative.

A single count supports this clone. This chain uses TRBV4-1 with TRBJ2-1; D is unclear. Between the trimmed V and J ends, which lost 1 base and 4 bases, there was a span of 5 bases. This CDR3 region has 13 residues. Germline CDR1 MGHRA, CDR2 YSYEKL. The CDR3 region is CASSQVSYNEQFF. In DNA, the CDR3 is TGCGCCAGCAGCCAAGTGTCGTACAATGAGCAGTTCTTC.

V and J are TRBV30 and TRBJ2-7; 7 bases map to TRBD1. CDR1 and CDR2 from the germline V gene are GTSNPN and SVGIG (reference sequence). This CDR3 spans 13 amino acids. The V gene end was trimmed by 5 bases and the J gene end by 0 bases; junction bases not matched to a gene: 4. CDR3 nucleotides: TGTGCCTGGCACAGGACAGGCTCCTACGAGCAGTACTTC. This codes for CAWHRTGSYEQYF.

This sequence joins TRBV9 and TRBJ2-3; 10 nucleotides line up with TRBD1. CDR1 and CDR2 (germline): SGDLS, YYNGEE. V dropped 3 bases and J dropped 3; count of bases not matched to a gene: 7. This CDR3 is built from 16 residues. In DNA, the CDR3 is TGTGCCAGCAGCGCAGGGACAGGGGAAGGGACAGATACGCAGTATTTT. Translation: CASSAGTGEGTDTQYF.

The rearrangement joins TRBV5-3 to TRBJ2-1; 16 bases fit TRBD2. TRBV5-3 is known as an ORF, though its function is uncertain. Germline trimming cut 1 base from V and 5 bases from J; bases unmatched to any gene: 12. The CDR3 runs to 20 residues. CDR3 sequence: CARSLMVGTSGRAYNNEQFF. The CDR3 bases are TGTGCCAGAAGCTTGATGGTAGGGACTAGCGGGAGGGCCTATAACAATGAGCAGTTCTTC.

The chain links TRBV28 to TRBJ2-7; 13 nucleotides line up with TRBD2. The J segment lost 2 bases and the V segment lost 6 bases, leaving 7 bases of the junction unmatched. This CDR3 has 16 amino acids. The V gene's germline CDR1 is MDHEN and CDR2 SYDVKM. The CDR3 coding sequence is TGTGCCAGCAGAGGACTAGCGGGAGTTAGCGCCTACGAGCAGTACTTC. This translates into CASRGLAGVSAYEQYF.

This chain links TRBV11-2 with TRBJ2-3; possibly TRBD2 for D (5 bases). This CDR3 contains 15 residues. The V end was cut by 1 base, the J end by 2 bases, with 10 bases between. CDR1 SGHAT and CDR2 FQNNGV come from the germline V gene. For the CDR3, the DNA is TGTGCCAGCAGCTTAGGAGGGCGGGTCACAGATACGCAGTATTTT. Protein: CASSLGGRVTDTQYF.

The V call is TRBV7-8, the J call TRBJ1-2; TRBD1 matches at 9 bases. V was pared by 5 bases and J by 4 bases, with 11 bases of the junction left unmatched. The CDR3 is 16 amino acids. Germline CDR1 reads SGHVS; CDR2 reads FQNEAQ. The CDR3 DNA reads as TGTGCCAGCAGCCCGAGGACAGGGGCGAGGGGCTATGGCTACACCTTC. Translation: CASSPRTGARGYGYTF.

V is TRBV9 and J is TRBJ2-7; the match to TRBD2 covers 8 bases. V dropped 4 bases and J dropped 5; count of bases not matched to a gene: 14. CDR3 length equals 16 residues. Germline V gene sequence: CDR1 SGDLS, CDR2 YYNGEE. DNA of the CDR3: TGTGCCAGCAGCACAGTGGGGGCTAGCGGGCGACACGAGCAGTACTTC. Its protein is CASSTVGASGRHEQYF.

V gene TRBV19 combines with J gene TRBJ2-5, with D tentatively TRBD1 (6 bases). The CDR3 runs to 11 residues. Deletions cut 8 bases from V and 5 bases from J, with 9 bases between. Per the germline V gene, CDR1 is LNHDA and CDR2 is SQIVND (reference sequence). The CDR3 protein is CASSRGETQYF. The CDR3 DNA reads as TGTGCCAGTTCCAGGGGCGAGACCCAGTACTTC.

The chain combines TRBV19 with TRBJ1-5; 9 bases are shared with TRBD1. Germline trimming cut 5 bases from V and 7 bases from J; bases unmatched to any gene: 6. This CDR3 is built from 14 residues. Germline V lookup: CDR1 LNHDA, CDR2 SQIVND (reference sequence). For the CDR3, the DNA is TGTGCCAGTAGTCCAGGGACAGGGTCCCAGCCCCAGCATTTT. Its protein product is CASSPGTGSQPQHF.

CDR3 loop: CASSLGWTSSYEQYF. The CDR3 DNA reads TGTGCCAGCAGCTTAGGTTGGACTAGCTCCTACGAGCAGTACTTC. The genes are TRBV7-9 and TRBJ2-7; the match to TRBD2 covers 7 bases. Trimming took 1 base from V and 0 from J; bases not matched to a gene: 3. Per the germline V gene, CDR1 is SEHNR and CDR2 is FQNEAQ (reference sequence). CDR3 length: 15 amino acids.

CDR3 sequence reads: CASKSRPGTATNYGYTF. CDR3 bases: TGTGCCAGCAAATCTCGCCCCGGGACAGCCACTAACTATGGCTACACCTTC. This chain uses TRBV6-4 with TRBJ1-2; 7 bases are shared with TRBD1. The V and J ends lost 7 bases and 0 bases, in that order; junction bases with no gene match: 14. The germline CDR1 and CDR2 sequences are MRHNA and SNTAGT. The length of the CDR3 is 17 residues.

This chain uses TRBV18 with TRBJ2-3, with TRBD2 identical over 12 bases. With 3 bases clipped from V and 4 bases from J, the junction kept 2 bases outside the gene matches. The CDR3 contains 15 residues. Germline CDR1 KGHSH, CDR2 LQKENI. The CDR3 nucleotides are TGTGCCAGCTCACCTCCTAGCGGGGGGGCAGATACGCAGTATTTT. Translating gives CASSPPSGGADTQYF.

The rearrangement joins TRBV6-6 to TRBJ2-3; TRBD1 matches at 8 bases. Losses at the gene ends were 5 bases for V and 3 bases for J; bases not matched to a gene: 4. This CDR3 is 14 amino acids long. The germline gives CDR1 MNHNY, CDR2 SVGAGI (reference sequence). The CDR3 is CASSGQGATDTQYF. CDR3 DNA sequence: TGTGCCAGCAGTGGGCAGGGGGCAACAGATACGCAGTATTTT.

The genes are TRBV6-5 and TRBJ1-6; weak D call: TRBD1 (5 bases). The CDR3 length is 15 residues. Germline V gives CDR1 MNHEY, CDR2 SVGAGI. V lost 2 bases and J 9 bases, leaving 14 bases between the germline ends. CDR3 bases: TGTGCCAGCAGTTACGGGGGGATGATCGTTTCACCCCTCCACTTT. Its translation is CASSYGGMIVSPLHF.

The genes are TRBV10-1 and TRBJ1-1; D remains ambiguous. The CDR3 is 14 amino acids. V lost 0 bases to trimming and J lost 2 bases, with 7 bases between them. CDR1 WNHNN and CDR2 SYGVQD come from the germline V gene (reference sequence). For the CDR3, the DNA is TGCGCCAGCAGTGAGTCGGTTCTAAACACTGAAGCTTTCTTT. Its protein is CASSESVLNTEAFF.

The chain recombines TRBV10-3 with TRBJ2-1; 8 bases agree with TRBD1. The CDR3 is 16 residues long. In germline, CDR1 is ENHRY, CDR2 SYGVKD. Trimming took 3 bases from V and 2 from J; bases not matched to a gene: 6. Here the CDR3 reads CAISDPDRGPYNEQFF. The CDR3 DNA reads TGTGCCATCAGTGACCCCGACAGGGGCCCCTACAATGAGCAGTTCTTC.

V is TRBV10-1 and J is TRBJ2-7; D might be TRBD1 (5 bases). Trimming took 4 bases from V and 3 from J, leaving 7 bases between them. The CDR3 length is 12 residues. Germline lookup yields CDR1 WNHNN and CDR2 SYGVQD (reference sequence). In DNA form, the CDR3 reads TGCGCCAGCAGTGGGACAAACTACGAGCAGTACTTC. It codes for CASSGTNYEQYF.

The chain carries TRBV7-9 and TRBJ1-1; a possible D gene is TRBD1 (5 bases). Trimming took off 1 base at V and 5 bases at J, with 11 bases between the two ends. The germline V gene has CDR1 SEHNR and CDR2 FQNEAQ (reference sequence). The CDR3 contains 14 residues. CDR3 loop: CASSLVGVGTEAFF. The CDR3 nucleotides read TGTGCCAGCAGCTTAGTAGGGGTGGGGACTGAAGCTTTCTTT.